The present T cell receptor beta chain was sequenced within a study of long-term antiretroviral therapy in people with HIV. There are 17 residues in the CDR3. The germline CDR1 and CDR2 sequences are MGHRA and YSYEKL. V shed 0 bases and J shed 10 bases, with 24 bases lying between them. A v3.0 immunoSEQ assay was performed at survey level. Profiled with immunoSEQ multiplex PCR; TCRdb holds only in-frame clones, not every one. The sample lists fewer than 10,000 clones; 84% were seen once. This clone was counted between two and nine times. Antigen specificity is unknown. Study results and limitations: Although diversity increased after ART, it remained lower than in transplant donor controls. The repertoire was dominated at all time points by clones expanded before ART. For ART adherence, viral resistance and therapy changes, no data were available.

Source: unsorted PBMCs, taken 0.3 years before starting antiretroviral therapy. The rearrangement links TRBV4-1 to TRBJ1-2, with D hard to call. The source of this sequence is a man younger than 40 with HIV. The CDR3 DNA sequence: TGCGCCAGCAGCCAAGATATAGCGGGCGGCGGGGTTCCGGTCTACACCTTC. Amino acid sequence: CASSQDIAGGGVPVYTF.